A selection of T cell receptor beta chains follows, all from one sample in a study of blood T cell repertoires in COVID-19. Here immunoSEQ multiplex PCR was the method, and the copy in TCRdb shows in-frame clones only, minus some. The sample consists of 300,000 to 400,000 clones, around 89% of them appearing once. Sequencing was performed on peripheral blood. Every receptor here comes from a woman aged 30 to 39 with COVID-19, enrolled during active disease. The CDR3 runs from the conserved cysteine through the conserved F or W. The D gene is left open where the match is weak.

v_gene	j_gene	d_gene	CDR3aa
TRBV7-9	TRBJ2-1	TRBD1	CASSSYRGRGNEQFF
TRBV2	TRBJ1-1	TRBD1	CASSEGTGGPEAFF
TRBV7-9	TRBJ1-2	NA	CASSSTGIYGYTF
TRBV6-5	TRBJ2-6	NA	CASSYIEGRGANVLTF
TRBV29-1	TRBJ1-2	NA	CGGAEGYGYTF
TRBV6-5	TRBJ2-5	TRBD2	CASGGPGRAQYF
TRBV6-2/TRBV6-3	TRBJ2-5	TRBD1	CASSSAAGTGALEETQYF
TRBV25-1	TRBJ1-2	NA	CASSEWGRDGYTF
TRBV6-4	TRBJ2-1	TRBD2	CASSEKREIGNEQFF
TRBV4-3	TRBJ2-2	TRBD2	CASSQVSGGPWHTGELFF
TRBV9	TRBJ2-3	TRBD2	CASSGWLADTDTQYF
TRBV5-4	TRBJ2-2	NA	CASSPVGQPNTGELFF
TRBV29-1	TRBJ2-5	TRBD2	CSVPLISGGARETQYF
TRBV18	TRBJ2-2	TRBD1	CASAGQGNTGELFF
TRBV30	TRBJ2-3	TRBD2	CAWNSGRADTQYF
TRBV7-6	TRBJ2-2	TRBD2	CASSSGLATTGELFF
TRBV7-9	TRBJ1-1	NA	CASSFSLNTEAFF
TRBV27	TRBJ2-1	TRBD2	CASSSPGTSFSYNEQFF
TRBV19	TRBJ1-1	NA	CASSMGDAWEAFF
TRBV20-1	TRBJ2-2	TRBD2	CSASPLGIAGVTGELFF
TRBV24-1	TRBJ1-2	TRBD1	CATSDPTPQGAKDYGYTF
TRBV28	TRBJ2-5	NA	CASSFRGGRETQYF
TRBV6-6	TRBJ1-2	NA	CASTIAGGGNYGYTF
TRBV7-2	TRBJ1-4	TRBD1	CASSWGGTGGSEKLFF
TRBV18	TRBJ1-2	TRBD1	CASSPPDRGGYGYTF
TRBV18	TRBJ1-2	NA	CASSPGGAHATNYGYTF
TRBV5-4	TRBJ1-1	NA	CASSLAFVTGNTEAFF
TRBV27	TRBJ1-6	NA	CASSLLGSSYNSPLHF
TRBV19	TRBJ1-5	NA	CASTPAGGPQHF
TRBV19	TRBJ1-5	NA	CASSIAGDDPREFRQPQHF
TRBV4-2	TRBJ1-5	TRBD1	CASSPGQGRIYSNQPQHF
TRBV7-2	TRBJ1-5	NA	CASSLAATQGEPQHF
TRBV9	TRBJ2-3	TRBD2	CASSVEVASLAGTQYF
TRBV24-1	TRBJ2-1	NA	CATRSEVGPAFF
TRBV4-1	TRBJ2-7	NA	CASSQVPSEQYF
TRBV5-5	TRBJ2-5	NA	CASSLGALYQETQYF
TRBV28	TRBJ1-3	TRBD1	CASRGTGAGNTIYF
TRBV6-2/TRBV6-3	TRBJ2-6	NA	CASGWGAGANVLTF
TRBV7-2	TRBJ2-1	TRBD1	CASSLAGPGTGILDEQFF
TRBV6-6	TRBJ1-5	TRBD1	CASSYAGGSSNQPQHF
TRBV5-1	TRBJ2-7	TRBD1	CASSLTPPGTGLNEQYF
TRBV7-2	TRBJ1-2	NA	CASSPTGSYGYTF
TRBV10-1	TRBJ2-3	TRBD1	CASRRGQGTSTDTQYF
TRBV11-2	TRBJ2-3	TRBD2	CASSLQRGSTDTQYF
TRBV5-1	TRBJ1-5	NA	CASTRDGDSNQPQHF
TRBV3-1/TRBV3-2	TRBJ2-7	TRBD1	CASSPTGAYEQYF
TRBV11-2	TRBJ2-1	NA	CASSLDTSQETKLYNEQFF
TRBV7-9	TRBJ2-2	TRBD1	CASSLLGQTYRTGELFF
TRBV4-1	TRBJ2-1	TRBD2	CASSQGLGLAASSYNEQFF
TRBV12-5	TRBJ2-7	TRBD2	CASGLVLPGGPSYEQYF
TRBV7-2	TRBJ1-3	NA	CASSLSGGLANTIYF
TRBV5-1	TRBJ1-4	TRBD1	CASSLAGQGINEKLFF
TRBV5-1	TRBJ2-2	TRBD2	CASSLRGDGTGELFF
TRBV28	TRBJ2-1	NA	CASSSRGLKSYNEQFF